The 30 T cell receptor beta chains reported below all come from one sample, sequenced in a study of blood T cell repertoires in COVID-19. The assay was immunoSEQ multiplex PCR, and TCRdb's table has in-frame clones only and misses some. This sample has roughly 140,000 clones, with roughly nine tenths found just once. The sequenced sample was peripheral blood. Receptors were obtained from a woman aged 55-70 years with active COVID-19.

The chain carries TRBV15 and TRBJ2-2; D might be TRBD1 (5 bases). The CDR3 totals 12 residues. Germline CDR1 and CDR2: LNHNV and YYDKDF (reference sequence). V was shortened by 5 bases and J by 7 bases, with 8 bases between the two germline ends. The CDR3 nucleotides read TGTGCCACCAGCGGACACGGCGGGGAGCTGTTTTTT. This sequence encodes CATSGHGGELFF.

This chain links TRBV23-1 with TRBJ2-1; TRBD1 agrees at 9 bases. TRBV23-1 carries the ORF label, with uncertain function. The V segment lost 9 bases and the J segment 0 bases; nucleotides outside the gene matches: 18. The CDR3 totals 19 residues. CDR3 region: CARRPGQGSRRGSYNEQFF. In DNA form, the CDR3 reads TGCGCCAGAAGACCGGGACAGGGCTCCCGTAGGGGCTCCTACAATGAGCAGTTCTTC.

This chain joins TRBV11-1 and TRBJ2-2; 7 bases are a match to TRBD1. There are 16 residues in the CDR3. V was pared by 2 bases and J by 0 bases, with 3 bases of the junction left unmatched. CDR1 is SGHAT, CDR2 FQDESV, per germline (reference sequence). CDR3 coding DNA: TGTGCCAGCAGCTTAAGGGACAGCGCGAACACCGGGGAGCTGTTTTTT. This codes for CASSLRDSANTGELFF.

The rearrangement joins TRBV7-2 to TRBJ2-1, with 10 bases fitting TRBD2. Germline CDR1 SGHTA, CDR2 FQGNSA. The CDR3 consists of 15 residues. V shed 6 bases and J 8 bases; nucleotides not matched to a gene: 10. The CDR3 DNA reads as TGTGCCAGCAGTCCCCTAGCGGGAGTTGCTTATGAGCAGTTCTTC. This codes for CASSPLAGVAYEQFF.

The chain carries TRBV28 and TRBJ2-7, with 7 positions matching TRBD2. Germline CDR1 is MDHEN and CDR2 is SYDVKM. The CDR3 sequence is 16 residues long. Trimming took 4 bases from V and 3 from J; bases not matched to a gene: 12. CDR3 in amino acids: CASSYLWGGRGYEQYF. For the CDR3, the DNA is TGTGCCAGCAGTTATCTGTGGGGCGGGAGAGGCTACGAGCAGTACTTC.

The chain links TRBV5-6 to TRBJ2-2, with 7 nucleotides matching TRBD2. The CDR3 extends over 13 amino acids. CDR1 is SGHDT, CDR2 YYEEEE, per germline. J lost 6 bases, V lost 6 bases, and 5 bases had no gene match. Here the CDR3 reads CASIPGGSGELFF. The CDR3 region has the DNA TGTGCCAGCATCCCGGGGGGTTCCGGGGAGCTGTTTTTT.

This clone appeared a single time. V gene TRBV4-1 combines with J gene TRBJ2-1; weak D call: TRBD1 (6 bases). There are 16 residues in the CDR3. Trimming removed 5 bases from V and 4 bases from J, with 18 bases in between. The germline V gene encodes CDR1 MGHRA and CDR2 YSYEKL. As DNA, the CDR3 is TGCGCCAGCAGCTCGTCGGACAGAACAAATTACAATGAGCAGTTCTTC. This gives the protein CASSSSDRTNYNEQFF.

The chain links TRBV5-1 to TRBJ2-3; D is perhaps TRBD1 (5 bases). Deletions cut 6 bases from V and 4 bases from J, with 15 bases between. In germline, CDR1 is SGHRS, CDR2 YFSETQ. CDR3 length equals 14 residues. CDR3 sequence: CASKSTGTSDTQYF. In nucleotides, the CDR3 is TGCGCCAGCAAAAGCACAGGTACATCAGATACGCAGTATTTT. Full variable domain (remainder filled in from reference TRBV5-1 and TRBJ2-3): KAGVTQTPRYLIKTRGQQVTLSCSPISGHRSVSWYQQTPGQGLQFLFEYFSETQRNKGNFPGRFSGRQFSNSRSEMNVSTLELGDSALYLCASKSTGTSDTQYFGPGTRLTVL.

This clone showed up just once. The chain joins TRBV18 to TRBJ2-7; 8 bases are a match to TRBD2. This CDR3 spans 15 amino acids. CDR1 and CDR2 (germline): KGHSH, LQKENI. V gave up 6 bases and J gave up 8 bases; unmatched junction bases: 15. Here the CDR3 DNA reads TGTGCCAGCTCCACCGCCTCAGTACGGGAGGGGAAGCAGTACTTC. Its translation: CASSTASVREGKQYF.

The genes are TRBV7-9 and TRBJ1-2, with 8 bases matching TRBD1. This CDR3 spans 14 amino acids. Trimming at V came to 1 base and at J to 8 bases, leaving 6 bases not matched to a gene. The germline V gene has CDR1 SEHNR and CDR2 FQNEAQ (reference sequence). The CDR3 region has the DNA TGTGCCAGCAGCTTAGAGGTCCGGACAGGGGGCTACACCTTC. It codes for CASSLEVRTGGYTF. Together with reference TRBV7-9 and TRBJ1-2, the CDR3 gives the full variable domain: DTGVSQNPRHKITKRGQNVTFRCDPISEHNRLYWYRQTLGQGPEFLTYFQNEAQLEKSRLLSDRFSAERPKGSFSTLEIQRTEQGDSAMYLCASSLEVRTGGYTFGSGTRLTVV.

The genes are TRBV13 and TRBJ1-2; 7 nucleotides match TRBD1. The CDR3 totals 15 residues. Germline V CDR1 and CDR2: PRHDT, FYEKMQ (reference sequence). V lost 5 bases, J lost 4 bases, and 10 bases stayed unmatched. The CDR3 loop reads CASSGGQGESYGYTF. The CDR3 coding sequence is TGTGCCAGCAGCGGGGGGCAGGGGGAGAGCTATGGCTACACCTTC.

This chain joins TRBV28 and TRBJ1-5, with 7 bases that match TRBD1. The CDR3 covers 16 residues. J gave up 3 bases and V 4 bases, and 9 bases lay outside the gene matches. Per germline, CDR1 MDHEN and CDR2 SYDVKM. The CDR3 reads CASSSPGQSFNQPQHF. The CDR3, as DNA: TGTGCCAGCAGTTCCCCGGGACAGTCCTTCAATCAGCCCCAGCATTTT.

The V gene is TRBV10-3, the J gene TRBJ2-3; TRBD2 agrees at 9 bases. CDR3 length: 16 residues. Trimming at V came to 2 bases and at J to 2 bases, leaving 5 bases not matched to a gene. CDR1 ENHRY and CDR2 SYGVKD come from the germline V gene. DNA for the CDR3: TGTGCCATCAGTGAGCCAAGCGGGAGGACCACAGATACGCAGTATTTT. Its protein product is CAISEPSGRTTDTQYF.

J is TRBJ1-1 and V is TRBV27; weak D call: TRBD1 (5 bases). The CDR3 sequence is 17 residues long. V was pared by 5 bases and J by 1 base, with 20 bases between. Looked up from germline, CDR1 is MNHEY and CDR2 is SMNVEV (reference sequence). The CDR3 DNA reads TGTGCCAGCAGTCACTCAAAGTGGCAGGGAACGAACACTGAAGCTTTCTTT. Its translation: CASSHSKWQGTNTEAFF.

V and J are TRBV4-1 and TRBJ1-4; D call uncertain. The V gene lost 3 bases and the J gene lost 3 bases, with 8 bases spanning the gap. Germline CDR1 reads MGHRA; CDR2 reads YSYEKL. This CDR3 is built from 14 residues. The CDR3 bases are TGCGCCAGCAGCCAGGGCCTGGCTAATGAAAAACTGTTTTTT. Encoded protein: CASSQGLANEKLFF.

The chain uses TRBV20-1 and TRBJ1-1, with D unclear. The CDR3 is 11 amino acids. CDR1 is DFQATT, CDR2 SNEGSKA, per germline (reference sequence). V was trimmed by 2 bases and J by 7 bases, leaving 8 bases between them. CDR3 DNA sequence: TGCAGTGCTAGACGTCGGAGTGAAGCTTTCTTT. It translates to CSARRRSEAFF.

This clone was counted a single time. The chain is built from TRBV13 and TRBJ1-6; no clear D. V lost 6 bases and J lost 7, with 10 bases in between. This CDR3 spans 13 amino acids. Per germline, CDR1 PRHDT and CDR2 FYEKMQ (reference sequence). DNA for the CDR3: TGTGCCAGCAGGGCCGGGTGGAATTCACCCCTCCACTTT. This translates into CASRAGWNSPLHF.

V is TRBV9 and J is TRBJ1-6; D is possibly TRBD1 (6 bases). The germline V and J ends were trimmed by 0 bases and 7 bases, with 8 bases remaining between them. The CDR3 is 14 residues long. Germline V gene lookup returns CDR1 SGDLS and CDR2 YYNGEE. The CDR3 nucleotides are TGTGCCAGCAGCGTAGACAGGGTCAATTCACCCCTCCACTTT. Protein: CASSVDRVNSPLHF. Drawing the rest from reference TRBV9 and TRBJ1-6, the complete variable domain is DSGVTQTPKHLITATGQRVTLRCSPRSGDLSVYWYQQSLDQGLQFLIQYYNGEERAKGNILERFSAQQFPDLHSELNLSSLELGDSALYFCASSVDRVNSPLHFGNGTRLTVT.

V and J are TRBV3-1 (or the pseudogene TRBV3-2) and TRBJ2-3, with 11 positions matching TRBD1. Germline assignment: CDR1 LGHDT and CDR2 YNNKEL (reference sequence). This CDR3 has 15 amino acids. With 4 bases clipped from V and 8 bases from J, the junction kept 8 bases outside the gene matches. The CDR3 loop is CASSPGQGARGTQYF. CDR3 nucleotides: TGTGCCAGCAGCCCTGGACAGGGGGCGCGGGGTACGCAGTATTTT.

The V gene is TRBV5-6, the J gene TRBJ2-3, with 7 bases fitting TRBD1. V was clipped by 3 bases and J by 3 bases; unmatched bases: 10. This CDR3 comprises 16 residues. CDR1 SGHDT and CDR2 YYEEEE come from the germline V gene. Written as DNA, the CDR3 is TGTGCCAGCAGCTCATCTGACAGGGCAATAACAGATACGCAGTATTTT. Residues: CASSSSDRAITDTQYF. Full variable domain (remainder filled in from reference TRBV5-6 and TRBJ2-3): DAGVTQSPTHLIKTRGQQVTLRCSPKSGHDTVSWYQQALGQGPQFIFQYYEEEERQRGNFPDRFSGHQFPNYSSELNVNALLLGDSALYLCASSSSDRAITDTQYFGPGTRLTVL.

This chain links TRBV5-8 with TRBJ1-2; the D gene is possibly TRBD1 (6 bases). CDR3 length: 16 amino acids. CDR1 and CDR2 from the germline V gene are SGHTS and YDEGEE. The germline V and J ends were trimmed by 8 bases and 6 bases, with 26 bases remaining between them. CDR3 nucleotides: TGTGCCAGTCGTTTAAGAATGAGGGGGGGCAATGATGGCTACACCTTC. Translation gives CASRLRMRGGNDGYTF.

This clone came up a few times. The J gene is TRBJ1-6, the V gene TRBV4-2; 8 positions match TRBD1. Germline trimming cut 1 base from V and 5 bases from J; bases unmatched to any gene: 4. The CDR3 totals 16 residues. Germline V gene sequence: CDR1 LGHNA, CDR2 YNFKEQ. The CDR3 region is CASSQGTGSNNSPLHF. The CDR3 bases are TGTGCCAGCAGCCAAGGGACAGGGTCGAATAATTCACCCCTCCACTTT.

The chain joins TRBV5-4 to TRBJ2-7; 12 bases fit TRBD2. V was clipped by 7 bases and J by 6 bases; unmatched bases: 11. This CDR3 spans 15 amino acids. Germline V gene data show CDR1 as SGHNT and CDR2 as YYREEE (reference sequence). The CDR3 is CASADRASGRAEQYF. CDR3 nucleotides: TGTGCCAGCGCTGACAGGGCTAGCGGGAGGGCCGAGCAGTACTTC.

A few counts support this clone. This chain links TRBV7-3 with TRBJ2-1; tentatively, D is TRBD2 (6 bases). The germline V gene encodes CDR1 SGHTA and CDR2 FQGTGA. CDR3 length: 16 amino acids. Trimming removed 5 bases from V and 3 bases from J, with 17 bases in between. CDR3 sequence: CASSASGLANYNEQFF. The CDR3 DNA reads as TGTGCCAGCAGCGCCAGTGGGCTAGCGAACTACAATGAGCAGTTCTTC.

This chain joins TRBV7-8 and TRBJ2-1; 13 nucleotides line up with TRBD2. The germline CDR1 and CDR2 sequences are SGHVS and FQNEAQ. V dropped 5 bases and J dropped 8; count of bases not matched to a gene: 6. The CDR3 has 15 amino acids. The CDR3 region is CASSHRTSGSHEQFF. In DNA form, the CDR3 reads TGTGCCAGCAGCCACCGGACTAGCGGGAGCCATGAGCAGTTCTTC.

The sample holds a few counts of this clone. The chain has TRBV19 and TRBJ2-1; a weak D match, TRBD2 (6 bases). The V and J ends lost 5 bases and 6 bases respectively, with 17 bases between them. This CDR3 spans 15 amino acids. CDR1 is LNHDA and CDR2 is SQIVND in the germline V gene (reference sequence). CDR3 loop: CASSPLALSGNEQFF. CDR3 in DNA: TGTGCCAGTAGTCCACTAGCTCTCTCGGGCAATGAGCAGTTCTTC.

The rearrangement joins TRBV12-3 or TRBV12-4 to TRBJ2-5; 12 nucleotides line up with TRBD2. Trimming cost V 6 bases and J 5 bases; bases outside gene matches: 1. There are 13 residues in the CDR3. In DNA, the CDR3 is TGTGCCAGCAGCCTAGCGGGAGGGGAGACCCAGTACTTC. Protein sequence: CASSLAGGETQYF.

This chain joins TRBV11-2 and TRBJ2-3; D uncertain. Trimming cost V 5 bases and J 6 bases, with 24 bases left between them. Germline V lookup: CDR1 SGHAT, CDR2 FQNNGV. The CDR3 extends over 17 amino acids. The CDR3 loop reads CASSPTSSSTTGDTQYF. CDR3 sequence (DNA): TGTGCCAGCAGCCCGACCTCATCTAGTACCACCGGCGATACGCAGTATTTT.

Here the CDR3 reads CASSEGTTVTQYF. CDR3 in DNA: TGTGCCAGCAGTGAAGGGACTACCGTTACGCAGTATTTT. The J gene is TRBJ2-3, the V gene TRBV6-1, with D tentatively TRBD2 (6 bases). V was cut by 1 base and J by 8 bases, with 10 bases left in between. Germline V lookup: CDR1 MNHNS, CDR2 SASEGT. The CDR3 has 13 residues.

The V gene is TRBV11-2, the J gene TRBJ1-3; perhaps TRBD1 as D (5 bases). Between the trimmed V and J ends, which lost 2 bases and 7 bases, there was a span of 15 bases. Germline CDR1 SGHAT, CDR2 FQNNGV. The CDR3 runs 15 residues. The CDR3 is CASSLMGIKGNTIYF. The DNA for the CDR3 is TGTGCCAGCAGCTTAATGGGCATTAAGGGGAACACCATATATTTT.